The rows below give T cell receptor beta chains drawn from one sample of a study of a mutant IDH1 vaccine in newly diagnosed glioma. Measured with immunoSEQ multiplex PCR; TCRdb has only the in-frame clones, and not every one. Of 95,000 to 100,000 clones listed, 80% to 90% are singletons. This specimen consisted of PBMCs, obtained from a glioma patient treated with radiotherapy, temozolomide or both. All receptors derive from a woman in her forties or fifties with glioma. Both conserved end residues are part of each CDR3. D genes are given only for firm matches.

v_call d_call cdr3_aa
TRBV27 TRBD2 CASSPWGGRANNEQFF
TRBV10-3 TRBD1 CATSGQKENSPLHF
TRBV18 TRBD1 CASSPPGKTGSRTGELFF
TRBV28 . CASSAGPLGYF
TRBV2 . CASSDLVGSLNTEAFF
TRBV10-1 . CASSETRNSPLHF
TRBV9 TRBD2 CASSVGAGGVETQYF
TRBV5-5 TRBD1 CASSFGDRGPWTGELFF
TRBV5-6 . CASSPPRDHYGYTF
TRBV5-1 TRBD2 CASSLPSGGSTGELFF
TRBV28 . CASSPLVGETDFSSYNEQFF